This T cell receptor (beta chain) was sequenced for a study of neurological immune-mediated disorders. Synthesis of cDNA was performed by 5'RACE using 10-nucleotide random UMIs. TCRdb re-derived calls from the 5' RACE reads in MiXCR, one entry per CDR3 protein. The sample includes about 62,000 distinct CDR3 sequences, around 3.8% of them seen just once. The unsorted libraries were prepared from 2 million PBMCs (stored at -80 C). This clonotype showed up many times. CDR1 and CDR2 (germline): KGHSH, LQKENI. Trimming cost V 3 bases and J 8 bases, with 20 bases left between them. This CDR3 contains 16 residues.

The chain employs TRBV18 and TRBJ2-1, with a weak D call TRBD1 (6 bases). The sequencing input was PBMCs. This clonotype was sampled from a woman aged 45-60 years with multiple sclerosis. CDR3 sequence reads: CASSPALVQGFDEQFF. The CDR3 DNA follows: TGTGCCAGCTCACCCGCTCTAGTACAGGGTTTCGATGAGCAGTTCTTC.